What follows is one TCR beta chain and its context. Its antigen specificity is not known. One base away there is no much larger clone; base qualities are not given. These data belong to a study of control samples from healthy donors and cancer patients (TCRdb year 2020). CDR1 and CDR2 are drawn from the germline V gene: LGHNA, YSLEER. V is pruned by 4 bases and J by 7 bases, leaving 12 bases of the junction without a gene match. The CDR3 sequence holds 16 residues, the cysteine and phenylalanine included. The DNA shown is the 48-base CDR3, in frame from base 1. Receptor amplification or capture employed the immunoSEQ multiplex PCR assay. TCRdb provides this immuneACCESS table in a form limited to in-frame rearrangements. Some clones are lacking; in checked studies, under half of them reflect an unresolved V gene, and why the rest are absent is not known. The sample records approximately 70,000 clones, around 90% of which are singletons. The leading ten clones occupy less than 6% of the sample.

The rearrangement combines TRBV4-3 with TRBJ2-1; 8 bases in between match TRBD2. Sequencing was carried out using PBMCs. The TCR comes from a man aged 60 to 75 with colorectal cancer. The CDR3 loop reads CASSPRLAGGVNEQFF. The bases are TGCGCCAGCAGCCCACGACTGGCGGGGGGTGTTAATGAGCAGTTCTTC.